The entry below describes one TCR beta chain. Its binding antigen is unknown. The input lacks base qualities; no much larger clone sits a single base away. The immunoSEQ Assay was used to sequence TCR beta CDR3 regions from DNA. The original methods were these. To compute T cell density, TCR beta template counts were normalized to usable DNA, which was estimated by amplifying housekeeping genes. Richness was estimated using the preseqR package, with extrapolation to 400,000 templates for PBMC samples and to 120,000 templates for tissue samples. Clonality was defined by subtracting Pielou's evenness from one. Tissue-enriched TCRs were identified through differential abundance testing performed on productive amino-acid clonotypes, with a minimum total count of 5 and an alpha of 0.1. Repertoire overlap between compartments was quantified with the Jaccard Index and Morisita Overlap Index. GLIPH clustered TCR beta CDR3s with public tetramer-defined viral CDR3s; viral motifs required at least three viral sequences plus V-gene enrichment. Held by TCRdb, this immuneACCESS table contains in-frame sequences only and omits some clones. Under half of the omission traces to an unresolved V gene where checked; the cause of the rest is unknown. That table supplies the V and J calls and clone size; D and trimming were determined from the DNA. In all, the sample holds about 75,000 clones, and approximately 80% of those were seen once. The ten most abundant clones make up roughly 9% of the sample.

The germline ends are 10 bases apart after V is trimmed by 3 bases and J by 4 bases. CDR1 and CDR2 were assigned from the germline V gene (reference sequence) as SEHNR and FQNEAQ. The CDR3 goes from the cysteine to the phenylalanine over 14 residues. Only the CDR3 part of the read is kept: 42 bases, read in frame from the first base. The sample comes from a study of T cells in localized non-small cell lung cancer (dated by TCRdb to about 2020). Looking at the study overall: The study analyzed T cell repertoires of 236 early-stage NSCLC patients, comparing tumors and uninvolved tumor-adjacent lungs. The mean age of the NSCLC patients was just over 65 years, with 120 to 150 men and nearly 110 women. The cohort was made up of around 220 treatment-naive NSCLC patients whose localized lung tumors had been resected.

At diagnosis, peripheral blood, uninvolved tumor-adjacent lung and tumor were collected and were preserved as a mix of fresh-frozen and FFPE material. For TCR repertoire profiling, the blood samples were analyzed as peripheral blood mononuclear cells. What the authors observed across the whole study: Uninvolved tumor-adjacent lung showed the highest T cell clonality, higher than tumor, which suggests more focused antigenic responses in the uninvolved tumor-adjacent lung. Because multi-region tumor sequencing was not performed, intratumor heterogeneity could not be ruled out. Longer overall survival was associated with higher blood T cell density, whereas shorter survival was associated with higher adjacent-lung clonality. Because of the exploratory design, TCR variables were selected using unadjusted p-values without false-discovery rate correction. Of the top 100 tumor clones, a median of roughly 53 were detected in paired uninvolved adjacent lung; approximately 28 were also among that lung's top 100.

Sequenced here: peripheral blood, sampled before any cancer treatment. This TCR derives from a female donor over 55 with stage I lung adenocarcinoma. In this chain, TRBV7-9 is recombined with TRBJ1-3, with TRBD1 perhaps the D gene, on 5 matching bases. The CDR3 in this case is CASSLGTTGNTIYF. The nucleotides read TGTGCCAGCAGCTTGGGGACTACCGGAAACACCATATATTTT.